Listed below are T cell receptor beta chains from one sample, sequenced in a study of blood T cell repertoires in COVID-19. Profiled with immunoSEQ multiplex PCR; TCRdb holds only in-frame clones, not every one. The table lists over 150,000 clones, approximately 83% of them singletons. Sequences were obtained from peripheral blood. Receptors were obtained from a woman aged 60-70 years with acute or convalescent COVID-19. Each CDR3 is given with its conserved first and last residue. D genes are given only for firm matches. Clone size is stated in some rows and not others, as once, few, many or a class when expanded.

j_gene: TRBJ2-2
len: 15
d_gene: .
v_gene: TRBV18
abundance: once
CDR3nt: TGTGCCAGCTCACCGTCCAGGGCGAACACCGGGGAGCTGTTTTTT
CDR3aa: CASSPSRANTGELFF

j_gene: TRBJ2-7
len: 15
d_gene: TRBD1
v_gene: TRBV7-9
abundance: once
CDR3nt: TGTGCCAGCAGCTTAGGGGTGGGACAGCCCTACGAGCAGTACTTC
CDR3aa: CASSLGVGQPYEQYF

j_gene: TRBJ2-2
len: 17
d_gene: TRBD1
v_gene: TRBV5-1
abundance: .
CDR3nt: TGCGCCAGCACTCCGGGACAGGGTTTCCGGAACACCGGGGAGCTGTTTTTT
CDR3aa: CASTPGQGFRNTGELFF

j_gene: TRBJ2-3
len: 15
d_gene: TRBD2
v_gene: TRBV19
abundance: .
CDR3nt: TGTGCCAGTAATAAGCGGGGGGCTGCCACAGATACGCAGTATTTT
CDR3aa: CASNKRGAATDTQYF

j_gene: TRBJ1-1
len: 14
d_gene: .
v_gene: TRBV3-1/TRBV3-2
abundance: .
CDR3nt: TGTGCCAGCAGCCAATGGGGCCGGGACACTGAAGCTTTCTTT
CDR3aa: CASSQWGRDTEAFF

j_gene: TRBJ1-2
len: 16
d_gene: .
v_gene: TRBV3-1/TRBV3-2
abundance: .
CDR3nt: TGTGCCAGCAGCCAAAGAACCGGGGACAAAATTCGGGGCTACACCTTC
CDR3aa: CASSQRTGDKIRGYTF

j_gene: TRBJ1-2
len: 15
d_gene: .
v_gene: TRBV19
abundance: .
CDR3nt: TGTGCCAGTAGTATAGAGAGACAGAGAGCTTATGGCTACACCTTC
CDR3aa: CASSIERQRAYGYTF

j_gene: TRBJ2-3
len: 14
d_gene: .
v_gene: TRBV27
abundance: few
CDR3nt: TGTGCCAGCAGTTCACTGCTTCAAACAGATACGCAGTATTTT
CDR3aa: CASSSLLQTDTQYF

j_gene: TRBJ2-1
len: 14
d_gene: TRBD2
v_gene: TRBV5-4
abundance: .
CDR3nt: TGTGCCAGCAGCCTTGGGGGGGGCTACAATGAGCAGTTCTTC
CDR3aa: CASSLGGGYNEQFF

j_gene: TRBJ1-1
len: 15
d_gene: TRBD1
v_gene: TRBV30
abundance: .
CDR3nt: TGTGCCTGGAGGCGGGACAGGGGTACGAACACTGAAGCTTTCTTT
CDR3aa: CAWRRDRGTNTEAFF

j_gene: TRBJ2-7
len: 13
d_gene: .
v_gene: TRBV9
abundance: .
CDR3nt: TGTGCCAGCGGCGGGGTTAGCCCCTACGAGCAGTACTTC
CDR3aa: CASGGVSPYEQYF

j_gene: TRBJ1-1
len: 15
d_gene: .
v_gene: TRBV7-9
abundance: .
CDR3nt: TGTGCCAGCAGCTTAGGGACAGCCCAGAACACTGAAGCTTTCTTT
CDR3aa: CASSLGTAQNTEAFF

j_gene: TRBJ2-1
len: 11
d_gene: .
v_gene: TRBV3-1/TRBV3-2
abundance: .
CDR3nt: TGTGCCAGCAGCTTAGACAATGAGCAGTTCTTC
CDR3aa: CASSLDNEQFF

j_gene: TRBJ1-1
len: 15
d_gene: .
v_gene: TRBV10-3
abundance: .
CDR3nt: TGTGCCATCAGTGCACGTGACAGGATGAACACTGAAGCTTTCTTT
CDR3aa: CAISARDRMNTEAFF

j_gene: TRBJ1-6
len: 15
d_gene: .
v_gene: TRBV6-5
abundance: .
CDR3nt: TGTGCCAGCACGGAGGCAGTTTCCTATAATTCACCCCTCCACTTT
CDR3aa: CASTEAVSYNSPLHF

j_gene: TRBJ1-6
len: 14
d_gene: TRBD1
v_gene: TRBV2
abundance: .
CDR3nt: TGTGCCAGCAGTTTCCAGGGGGCAAACTCACCCCTCCACTTT
CDR3aa: CASSFQGANSPLHF

j_gene: TRBJ1-3
len: 16
d_gene: .
v_gene: TRBV28
abundance: .
CDR3nt: TGTGCCAGCAGTATCACCAGGGGTTTAGGAGGAAACACCATATATTTT
CDR3aa: CASSITRGLGGNTIYF

j_gene: TRBJ2-5
len: 14
d_gene: TRBD1
v_gene: TRBV18
abundance: few
CDR3nt: TGTGCCAGCGGACGGGACAGGGGTCAAGAGACCCAGTACTTC
CDR3aa: CASGRDRGQETQYF